This T cell receptor beta chain was captured in a study of blood T cell repertoires in COVID-19. The V segment lost 6 bases and the J segment 3 bases; nucleotides outside the gene matches: 8. There are 14 residues in the CDR3. Germline CDR1 reads SGHRS; CDR2 reads YFSETQ. Method: immunoSEQ multiplex PCR; TCRdb's copy keeps in-frame clones and lacks some. Found here are around 260,000 clones, 90% of them singletons; the top ten hold 0.9% to 1.2%. The sequence derives from a woman in her twenties or thirties who had recovered from COVID-19. The sequenced sample consisted of PBMCs or T cells enriched from blood (not recorded which). The rearrangement uses TRBV5-1 and TRBJ1-2, with 7 nucleotides matching TRBD1. CDR3 DNA sequence: TGCGCCAGCAACACGGGGACAGACTACTATGGCTACACCTTC. Translated, it gives CASNTGTDYYGYTF.